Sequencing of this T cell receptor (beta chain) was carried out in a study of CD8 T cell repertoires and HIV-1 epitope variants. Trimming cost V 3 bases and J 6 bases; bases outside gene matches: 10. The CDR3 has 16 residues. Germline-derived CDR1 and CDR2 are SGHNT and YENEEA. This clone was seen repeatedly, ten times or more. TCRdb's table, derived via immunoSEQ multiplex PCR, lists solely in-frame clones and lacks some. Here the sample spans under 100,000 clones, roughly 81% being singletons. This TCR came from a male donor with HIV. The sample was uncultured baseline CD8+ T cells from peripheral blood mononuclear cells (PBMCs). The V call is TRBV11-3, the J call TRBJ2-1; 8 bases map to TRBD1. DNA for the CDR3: TGTGCCAGCAGCTTCCAGGGAGGACAGGGAGTCAATGAGCAGTTCTTC. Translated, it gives CASSFQGGQGVNEQFF.